These T cell receptor beta chains were read from a single sample in a study of TIL therapy for anti-PD-1-resistant metastatic lung cancer. Method: immunoSEQ multiplex PCR; TCRdb's copy keeps in-frame clones and lacks some. The table has roughly 60,000 clones, 87% seen once. The sample here was blood, taken at baseline. These receptors were obtained from a person between 30 and 79 years old with non-small cell lung cancer. Each CDR3 is given with its conserved first and last residue. The D gene is left open where the match is weak. A row's size may be missing; if present it is once, few, many or a size class.

d_call j_call clone_size v_call cdr3_aa cdr3_nt
- TRBJ2-7 - TRBV2 CASMDFLAYEQYF TGTGCCAGCATGGATTTTCTAGCCTACGAGCAGTACTTC
TRBD1 TRBJ2-2 few TRBV7-3 CASSSTGGVTGELFF TGTGCCAGCAGCTCTACAGGGGGAGTCACCGGGGAGCTGTTTTTT
TRBD1 TRBJ2-3 - TRBV5-1 CASSFSGTGTDTQYF TGCGCCAGCAGCTTCTCCGGGACAGGTACAGATACGCAGTATTTT
- TRBJ2-7 - TRBV19 CASSTLGQIYYEQYF TGTGCCAGTAGTACCCTAGGGCAGATTTATTACGAGCAGTACTTC
TRBD2 TRBJ2-3 - TRBV29-1 CSVSLAGGPTDTQYF TGCAGCGTCTCACTAGCGGGGGGCCCCACGGATACGCAGTATTTT
- TRBJ1-5 few TRBV5-3 CARSPTRRRAGQPQHF TGTGCCAGAAGCCCGACCCGTCGGAGAGCGGGGCAGCCCCAGCATTTT
- TRBJ2-3 - TRBV15 CATSRDRQGWTRTDTQYF TGTGCCACCAGCAGAGATCGACAGGGCTGGACTAGGACAGATACGCAGTATTTT
TRBD1 TRBJ2-7 - TRBV30 CALRTGAWYEQYF TGTGCCCTCCGAACAGGGGCGTGGTACGAGCAGTACTTC
- TRBJ1-1 - TRBV9 CASGQIPDIQAFF TGTGCCAGCGGCCAAATACCGGACATCCAGGCTTTCTTT
- TRBJ1-5 - TRBV27 CASRNLQGPYSNQPQHF TGTGCCAGCAGGAATTTACAGGGCCCATATAGCAATCAGCCCCAGCATTTT
- TRBJ2-3 - TRBV11-3 CASSWEGTDTQYF TGTGCCAGCAGCTGGGAGGGCACAGATACGCAGTATTTT
- TRBJ2-7 - TRBV7-8 CASSLAGGAYEQYF TGTGCCAGCAGCTTAGCGGGGGGGGCATACGAGCAGTACTTC
TRBD2 TRBJ2-3 - TRBV5-1 CASTSGGATSTDTQYF TGCGCCAGCACTAGCGGGGGTGCGACTAGCACAGATACGCAGTATTTT
- TRBJ1-4 - TRBV30 CAWREGQPSNEKLFF TGTGCCTGGAGAGAAGGACAGCCTAGTAATGAAAAACTGTTTTTT
- TRBJ1-2 - TRBV28 CASGYTNGYTF TGTGCCAGCGGCTACACTAATGGCTACACCTTC
- TRBJ1-6 - TRBV27 CASSLSHRTYNSPLHF TGTGCCAGCAGTTTATCGCACAGGACCTATAATTCACCCCTCCACTTT
- TRBJ1-5 few TRBV18 CASSPYGTGGHQPQHF TGTGCCAGCTCACCCTATGGAACGGGGGGGCATCAGCCCCAGCATTTT
- TRBJ2-3 - TRBV20-1 CSASPPAGGDVGTQYF TGCAGTGCTAGTCCCCCGGCCGGTGGGGACGTTGGTACGCAGTATTTT
- TRBJ2-3 - TRBV14 CASSQGVTDTQYF TGTGCCAGCAGCCAAGGGGTCACAGATACGCAGTATTTT
TRBD1 TRBJ2-3 - TRBV10-3 CAISESWRTGGNTDTQYF TGTGCCATCAGTGAGTCGTGGCGGACAGGGGGTAACACAGATACGCAGTATTTT
- TRBJ1-6 - TRBV6-5 CASSYSGGLVASPLHF TGTGCCAGCAGTTACTCTGGGGGGTTAGTTGCGTCACCCCTCCACTTT
- TRBJ1-4 - TRBV29-1 CSAVQEGRGSRKLFF TGCAGCGCTGTTCAAGAGGGGAGGGGATCTCGAAAACTGTTTTTT
- TRBJ2-7 - TRBV6-6 CASSYSRTSYEQYF TGTGCCAGCAGTTACTCCCGAACATCCTACGAGCAGTACTTC
TRBD2 TRBJ2-3 - TRBV3-1/TRBV3-2 CASSQGLAGVSTDTQYF TGTGCCAGCAGCCAGGGACTAGCGGGGGTGAGCACAGATACGCAGTATTTT